Listed below are T cell receptor beta chains from one sample, sequenced in a study of shared clonotypes between healthy human individuals. The data were produced by immunoSEQ multiplex PCR, yet TCRdb's version contains in-frame clones alone and is incomplete. The sample holds over 1.4 million clones, roughly 97% seen once. Sequencing was done on a sample of naive CD4+ T cells sorted from blood. The receptors here all came from a man younger than 45 in good health. Both conserved end residues are part of each CDR3. The D gene is left open where the match is weak. Part of the rows lack a size; the others show once, few, many or a class for expanded clones.

v_gene: TRBV7-2
len: 15
d_gene: -
j_gene: TRBJ2-3
abundance: -
CDR3aa: CASSRAPIRRDTQYF
CDR3nt: TGTGCCAGCAGCCGCGCACCGATTCGAAGAGATACGCAGTATTTT

v_gene: TRBV7-3
len: 15
d_gene: -
j_gene: TRBJ2-7
abundance: -
CDR3aa: CASSSQPTGLAEQYF
CDR3nt: TGTGCCAGCAGCTCCCAGCCTACAGGGTTGGCCGAGCAGTACTTC

v_gene: TRBV10-2
len: 15
d_gene: -
j_gene: TRBJ2-5
abundance: -
CDR3aa: CASRWPTRPQETQYF
CDR3nt: TGCGCCAGCAGGTGGCCCACAAGGCCCCAAGAGACCCAGTACTTC

v_gene: TRBV7-9
len: 15
d_gene: TRBD1
j_gene: TRBJ1-2
abundance: -
CDR3aa: CASSSTGQGAHGYTF
CDR3nt: TGTGCCAGCAGCTCTACGGGACAGGGAGCCCATGGCTACACCTTC

v_gene: TRBV6-4
len: 16
d_gene: TRBD2
j_gene: TRBJ2-3
abundance: -
CDR3aa: CASSVLAGGSTDTQYF
CDR3nt: TGTGCCAGCAGTGTACTAGCGGGAGGTAGCACAGATACGCAGTATTTT

v_gene: TRBV9
len: 14
d_gene: -
j_gene: TRBJ1-4
abundance: -
CDR3aa: CASSATGSFEKLFF
CDR3nt: TGTGCCAGCAGCGCGACAGGAAGCTTCGAAAAACTGTTTTTT

v_gene: TRBV5-1
len: 13
d_gene: -
j_gene: TRBJ2-3
abundance: -
CDR3aa: CASSFSRADTQYF
CDR3nt: TGCGCCAGCAGCTTCTCCCGGGCAGATACGCAGTATTTT

v_gene: TRBV19
len: 15
d_gene: -
j_gene: TRBJ2-6
abundance: -
CDR3aa: CASSTQTSGANVLTF
CDR3nt: TGTGCCAGTAGTACTCAGACCTCTGGGGCCAACGTCCTGACTTTC

v_gene: TRBV5-1
len: 18
d_gene: TRBD1
j_gene: TRBJ1-4
abundance: -
CDR3aa: CASSTRPGQAESNEKLFF
CDR3nt: TGCGCCAGCAGCACCCGGCCGGGACAGGCCGAATCTAATGAAAAACTGTTTTTT

v_gene: TRBV28
len: 14
d_gene: -
j_gene: TRBJ2-1
abundance: once
CDR3aa: CASSLAGYYNEQFF
CDR3nt: TGTGCCAGCAGTTTAGCGGGCTACTACAATGAGCAGTTCTTC

v_gene: TRBV28
len: 16
d_gene: TRBD2
j_gene: TRBJ2-2
abundance: once
CDR3aa: CASSMGLAGGTGELFF
CDR3nt: TGTGCCAGCAGTATGGGACTAGCGGGAGGTACCGGGGAGCTGTTTTTT

v_gene: TRBV9
len: 13
d_gene: -
j_gene: TRBJ2-3
abundance: -
CDR3aa: CASSSSRLDTQYF
CDR3nt: TGTGCCAGCAGCTCTTCTCGACTAGATACGCAGTATTTT

v_gene: TRBV19
len: 16
d_gene: -
j_gene: TRBJ1-5
abundance: -
CDR3aa: CASSIFGRDSNQPQHF
CDR3nt: TGTGCCAGTAGTATATTTGGGAGGGACAGCAATCAGCCCCAGCATTTT

v_gene: TRBV7-6
len: 16
d_gene: -
j_gene: TRBJ2-7
abundance: -
CDR3aa: CASSLESRGTFYEQYF
CDR3nt: TGTGCCAGCAGCTTAGAAAGCAGGGGAACCTTCTACGAGCAGTACTTC

v_gene: TRBV19
len: 13
d_gene: TRBD1
j_gene: TRBJ2-7
abundance: -
CDR3aa: CASSHRGSYEQYF
CDR3nt: TGTGCCAGTAGTCACAGGGGATCCTACGAGCAGTACTTC

v_gene: TRBV29-1
len: 14
d_gene: -
j_gene: TRBJ2-1
abundance: -
CDR3aa: CSTVLSESYNEQFF
CDR3nt: TGCAGCACAGTCCTTAGCGAAAGCTACAATGAGCAGTTCTTC

v_gene: TRBV2
len: 15
d_gene: -
j_gene: TRBJ1-5
abundance: -
CDR3aa: CASSAQGLSNQPQHF
CDR3nt: TGTGCCAGCAGTGCCCAGGGATTGAGCAATCAGCCCCAGCATTTT

v_gene: TRBV6-6
len: 13
d_gene: TRBD1
j_gene: TRBJ2-7
abundance: -
CDR3aa: CASSRDRAYEQYF
CDR3nt: TGTGCCAGCAGTCGGGACAGGGCCTACGAGCAGTACTTC

v_gene: TRBV6-5
len: 13
d_gene: -
j_gene: TRBJ2-7
abundance: -
CDR3aa: CASMGRNSYEQYF
CDR3nt: TGTGCCAGCATGGGGAGGAACTCCTACGAGCAGTACTTC

v_gene: TRBV25-1
len: 15
d_gene: -
j_gene: TRBJ1-1
abundance: -
CDR3aa: CASRTPTGLGTEAFF
CDR3nt: TGTGCCAGCAGAACCCCGACGGGACTGGGAACTGAAGCTTTCTTT

v_gene: TRBV28
len: 12
d_gene: -
j_gene: TRBJ1-5
abundance: -
CDR3aa: CVSGPVGQPQHF
CDR3nt: TGTGTCAGCGGACCAGTGGGCCAGCCCCAGCATTTT

v_gene: TRBV10-3
len: 16
d_gene: -
j_gene: TRBJ2-6
abundance: -
CDR3aa: CAISPGPPTGANVLTF
CDR3nt: TGTGCCATCAGTCCCGGGCCCCCCACTGGGGCCAACGTCCTGACTTTC

v_gene: TRBV29-1
len: 11
d_gene: -
j_gene: TRBJ2-3
abundance: -
CDR3aa: CSVERGRTQYF
CDR3nt: TGCAGCGTTGAAAGGGGCCGAACGCAGTATTTT

v_gene: TRBV5-6
len: 16
d_gene: TRBD1
j_gene: TRBJ1-2
abundance: -
CDR3aa: CASSRNQGVGRYGYTF
CDR3nt: TGTGCCAGCAGCCGAAATCAGGGGGTAGGGAGGTATGGCTACACCTTC

v_gene: TRBV11-2
len: 18
d_gene: -
j_gene: TRBJ1-3
abundance: -
CDR3aa: CASSKFIGGGSSGNTIYF
CDR3nt: TGTGCCAGCAGCAAGTTTATTGGGGGGGGAAGCTCTGGAAACACCATATATTTT

v_gene: TRBV27
len: 14
d_gene: -
j_gene: TRBJ2-7
abundance: -
CDR3aa: CASSPGHTSYEQYF
CDR3nt: TGTGCCAGCAGTCCAGGACACACGAGCTACGAGCAGTACTTC

v_gene: TRBV5-1
len: 16
d_gene: TRBD2
j_gene: TRBJ2-7
abundance: -
CDR3aa: CASSLPSSGSTYEQYF
CDR3nt: TGCGCCAGCAGCTTGCCCTCTAGCGGGAGTACCTACGAGCAGTACTTC

v_gene: TRBV18
len: 14
d_gene: -
j_gene: TRBJ2-1
abundance: -
CDR3aa: CASSLRVEGNEQFF
CDR3nt: TGTGCCAGCTCACTGCGGGTCGAAGGCAATGAGCAGTTCTTC

v_gene: TRBV29-1
len: 13
d_gene: -
j_gene: TRBJ2-1
abundance: -
CDR3aa: CSVQGQPYNEQFF
CDR3nt: TGCAGCGTGCAGGGACAACCCTACAATGAGCAGTTCTTC

v_gene: TRBV15
len: 17
d_gene: TRBD1
j_gene: TRBJ2-7
abundance: -
CDR3aa: CATSRDRNRGQIYEQYF
CDR3nt: TGTGCCACCAGCAGAGATAGGAACAGGGGCCAGATTTACGAGCAGTACTTC

v_gene: TRBV28
len: 14
d_gene: -
j_gene: TRBJ2-7
abundance: -
CDR3aa: CASSPVRVSYEQYF
CDR3nt: TGTGCCAGCTCCCCAGTTCGGGTCTCCTACGAGCAGTACTTC

v_gene: TRBV11-2
len: 15
d_gene: -
j_gene: TRBJ2-1
abundance: -
CDR3aa: CASSLGPGGYNEQFF
CDR3nt: TGTGCCAGCAGCTTGGGCCCAGGGGGGTACAATGAGCAGTTCTTC

v_gene: TRBV19
len: 11
d_gene: -
j_gene: TRBJ2-2
abundance: -
CDR3aa: CASSHLAELFF
CDR3nt: TGTGCCAGTAGTCATCTAGCGGAGCTGTTTTTT

v_gene: TRBV10-3
len: 12
d_gene: -
j_gene: TRBJ1-4
abundance: -
CDR3aa: CAIIPTNEKLFF
CDR3nt: TGTGCCATCATACCAACTAATGAAAAACTGTTTTTT

v_gene: TRBV27
len: 17
d_gene: TRBD2
j_gene: TRBJ2-2
abundance: -
CDR3aa: CASNAKALAGVTGELFF
CDR3nt: TGTGCCAGCAACGCAAAGGCTTTAGCGGGAGTCACCGGGGAGCTGTTTTTT

v_gene: TRBV7-9
len: 14
d_gene: -
j_gene: TRBJ1-4
abundance: once
CDR3aa: CASSDTPTNEKLFF
CDR3nt: TGTGCCAGCAGCGACACACCAACTAATGAAAAACTGTTTTTT

v_gene: TRBV7-9
len: 15
d_gene: -
j_gene: TRBJ2-7
abundance: -
CDR3aa: CASSLVGANSYEQYF
CDR3nt: TGTGCCAGCAGCTTAGTAGGGGCGAACTCCTACGAGCAGTACTTC

v_gene: TRBV19
len: 16
d_gene: -
j_gene: TRBJ1-4
abundance: -
CDR3aa: CASKRGGFRTNEKLFF
CDR3nt: TGTGCCAGTAAAAGGGGAGGGTTCCGAACTAATGAAAAACTGTTTTTT

v_gene: TRBV7-2
len: 13
d_gene: -
j_gene: TRBJ2-7
abundance: -
CDR3aa: CASSLGPDYEQYF
CDR3nt: TGTGCCAGCAGCTTAGGCCCTGACTACGAGCAGTACTTC

v_gene: TRBV5-1
len: 12
d_gene: -
j_gene: TRBJ2-3
abundance: once
CDR3aa: CASSSDTNTQYF
CDR3nt: TGCGCCAGCAGCTCTGACACAAATACGCAGTATTTT

v_gene: TRBV25-1
len: 17
d_gene: -
j_gene: TRBJ1-1
abundance: -
CDR3aa: CASSVAGTHKGGTEAFF
CDR3nt: TGTGCCAGCAGTGTAGCCGGGACCCACAAAGGGGGTACTGAAGCTTTCTTT

v_gene: TRBV9
len: 14
d_gene: -
j_gene: TRBJ2-6
abundance: -
CDR3aa: CASSARSGANVLTF
CDR3nt: TGTGCCAGCAGCGCACGCTCTGGGGCCAACGTCCTGACTTTC

v_gene: TRBV5-5
len: 13
d_gene: -
j_gene: TRBJ1-2
abundance: -
CDR3aa: CASSRGRNYGYTF
CDR3nt: TGTGCCAGCAGCCGAGGACGGAACTATGGCTACACCTTC

v_gene: TRBV11-2
len: 14
d_gene: -
j_gene: TRBJ1-1
abundance: -
CDR3aa: CASSLDQRGGEAFF
CDR3nt: TGTGCCAGCAGCTTAGACCAGCGCGGAGGAGAAGCTTTCTTT

v_gene: TRBV18
len: 15
d_gene: -
j_gene: TRBJ2-3
abundance: once
CDR3aa: CASEGLGQARDTQYF
CDR3nt: TGTGCCAGCGAAGGCCTGGGACAAGCTCGAGATACGCAGTATTTT

v_gene: TRBV6-1
len: 12
d_gene: -
j_gene: TRBJ2-1
abundance: -
CDR3aa: CASSEVGAGPFF
CDR3nt: TGTGCCAGCAGTGAAGTTGGGGCAGGACCGTTCTTC

v_gene: TRBV14
len: 16
d_gene: -
j_gene: TRBJ2-7
abundance: -
CDR3aa: CASSQDLTGLLYEQYF
CDR3nt: TGTGCCAGCAGCCAAGATCTCACAGGCCTATTATACGAGCAGTACTTC